A selection of T cell receptor beta chains follows, all from one sample in a study of T cells after posttransplantation cyclophosphamide. Here immunoSEQ multiplex PCR was the method, and the copy in TCRdb shows in-frame clones only, minus some. The sample yields approximately 40,000 clones, without any singletons. The sample taken for sequencing was PBMCs. The receptors originated from a man between 35 and 55 years old in good health, CMV-negative, and a related stem cell transplant donor. Each CDR3 is given without its conserved first and last residue. The size of a clone is reported for some rows only, either as once, few or many, or as a class for expanded clones.

cdr3_aa j_call v_call clone_size
ASSFDGIDTQY TRBJ2-3 TRBV7-7 many
ASGTQGYNSPLH TRBJ1-6 TRBV27 many
ASRGTGKGYT TRBJ1-2 TRBV9 many
ASSESRGQGRKAF TRBJ1-1 TRBV10-1 NA
ASKGQGFYEQY TRBJ2-7 TRBV6-1 many
ASSLTSGSHNEQF TRBJ2-1 TRBV7-2 many
AWSLQGNEQF TRBJ2-1 TRBV30 many
AISGIPGDEQF TRBJ2-1 TRBV10-3 many
ASSRGRGSGTGDEQF TRBJ2-1 TRBV18 many
ASSQLPGLRESQY TRBJ2-5 TRBV4-3 many
ASSDARGGETQY TRBJ2-5 TRBV2 many
ASSLGTGSNQPQH TRBJ1-5 TRBV7-2 many
ASSPTVANTGELF TRBJ2-2 TRBV11-2 many
AIRDVQSYT TRBJ1-2 TRBV10-3 many
ASNSFGRGTGELF TRBJ2-2 TRBV19 many
ASSPVSGLGGYTEAF TRBJ1-1 TRBV4-2 many
ASSERSGGSYEQY TRBJ2-7 TRBV6-1 many
ASSIRGEGNTIY TRBJ1-3 TRBV19 many
ASSPNTYQGQNTEAF TRBJ1-1 TRBV27 many
ASSPGSGANVLT TRBJ2-6 TRBV19 many
ASSQDSLNSPLH TRBJ1-6 TRBV16 NA
ASSPGQGADQPQH TRBJ1-5 TRBV5-4 many
ASSVGQNNGYT TRBJ1-2 TRBV5-1 many
ASSQGQGAAETQY TRBJ2-5 TRBV18 NA
ASSLGPGERGDEQF TRBJ2-1 TRBV7-9 few
ASSETFTENTEAF TRBJ1-1 TRBV9 many
ASSPGQGITYEQY TRBJ2-7 TRBV5-4 many
ASSLGQVNTGELF TRBJ2-2 TRBV5-1 NA